Given below is one T cell receptor beta chain in context. This record belongs to a study of sequential checkpoint blockade in melanoma. Study details: Both treatment sequences were followed by maintenance nivolumab.

Repertoires were generated with immunoSEQ multiplex PCR, while TCRdb's copy carries only in-frame clones and drops some. The profile shows tens of thousands of clones, around 82% of them singletons. Trimming removed 7 bases from V and 3 bases from J, with 7 bases in between. The CDR3 spans 11 residues. Per germline, CDR1 MNHNS and CDR2 SASEGT. Noted treatment: randomized to nivolumab then ipilimumab (arm A) or the reverse (arm B). DNA-damaging chemotherapy had not been given to any patient beforehand. Live CD3+CD8+ CD19− CD56− cells were sorted from PBMCs. The specimen was CD8+ T cells sorted from blood (inferred from file names), collected from a patient given nivolumab and ipilimumab in sequence. The rearrangement links TRBV6-1 to TRBJ2-7; D ambiguous. This sequence was found in a human donor with melanoma. CDR3 protein: CASTSRYEQYF. The CDR3, as DNA: TGTGCCAGCACGTCCCGCTACGAGCAGTACTTC.